The 8 T cell receptor beta chains below were found in one sample sequenced in a study of T cells in Graves' hyperthyroidism and ophthalmopathy. RNA transcripts served as the template for amplifying TCR beta CDR3 regions. The HTBI primer set served for first-round RT-PCR of the TCR CDR3. TCRdb fed the multiplex PCR reads into MiXCR, producing one record per CDR3 protein. The data contain around 500,000 distinct CDR3 sequences, about 16% of them singletons. Sample: blood. These receptors all come from a woman in her thirties with Graves' ophthalmopathy.

The chain links TRBV5-1 to TRBJ1-2; 12 nucleotides align to TRBD1. This CDR3 region has 17 residues. J was trimmed by 5 bases and V by 0 bases; bases with no gene match: 8. Germline V CDR1 and CDR2: SGHRS, YFSETQ. Here the CDR3 reads CASSLGGQGARGYGYTF. In DNA, the CDR3 is TGCGCCAGCAGCTTGGGGGGACAGGGGGCGAGAGGTTATGGCTACACCTTC.

There are a few counts of this clonotype. The chain carries TRBV2 and TRBJ1-4; 8 positions agree with TRBD1. V shed 7 bases and J 6 bases; nucleotides not matched to a gene: 7. The CDR3 totals 14 residues. Germline V gene data show CDR1 as SNHLY and CDR2 as FYNNEI. CDR3 sequence reads: CASTDRGFDEKLFF. The CDR3, as DNA: TGTGCCAGCACCGACAGGGGATTTGATGAAAAACTGTTTTTT.

This clonotype was seen a few times. The chain is built from TRBV6-2 or TRBV6-3 and TRBJ1-1; D is unresolved. Germline loops: CDR1 MNHEY, CDR2 SVGEGT. Trimming took 3 bases from V and 2 from J, leaving 13 bases between them. The CDR3 runs 15 residues. DNA of the CDR3: TGTGCCAGCAGTTATTATAAGTGGCCAAACACTGAAGCTTTCTTT. Translating gives CASSYYKWPNTEAFF.

The chain uses TRBV7-3 and TRBJ2-1; 9 bases agree with TRBD2. Germline V gene lookup returns CDR1 SGHTA and CDR2 FQGTGA. The CDR3 covers 16 residues. With 5 bases clipped from V and 5 bases from J, the junction kept 10 bases outside the gene matches. The CDR3 DNA is TGTGCCAGCAGCGTAGCGCTAGCGGGATCTAACAATGAGCAGTTCTTC. It translates to CASSVALAGSNNEQFF.

J is TRBJ2-2 and V is TRBV2, with 7 bases matching TRBD2. Germline V gene lookup returns CDR1 SNHLY and CDR2 FYNNEI. The CDR3 covers 14 residues. The junction had 4 bases not matched to a gene; V was cut back by 2 bases and J by 7 bases. CDR3 DNA: TGTGCCAGCAGTGAATTGGGGGGGGACGGGGAGCTGTTTTTT. As protein: CASSELGGDGELFF. The full variable domain, its missing parts supplied by reference TRBV2 and TRBJ2-2, is EPEVTQTPSHQVTQMGQEVILRCVPISNHLYFYWYRQILGQKVEFLVSFYNNEISEKSEIFDDQFSVERPDGSNFTLKIRSTKLEDSAMYFCASSELGGDGELFFGEGSRLTVL.

The J gene is TRBJ2-1, the V gene TRBV6-2 or TRBV6-3; 14 positions agree with TRBD2. The CDR3 totals 16 residues. V lost 2 bases and J lost 8; bases outside the gene matches: 5. CDR1 is MNHEY and CDR2 is SVGEGT in the germline V gene. As DNA, the CDR3 is TGTGCCAGCAGTTACCCGACTAGCGGGAGGGCCGATGAGCAGTTCTTC. It is translated as CASSYPTSGRADEQFF.

The chain has TRBV7-9 and TRBJ2-3, with 11 bases aligning to TRBD2. Germline CDR1 reads SEHNR; CDR2 reads FQNEAQ (reference sequence). There are 15 residues in the CDR3. After removal of 3 bases from V and 6 bases from J, the junction contained 5 bases not matched to a gene. This chain's CDR3 is CASSFIAGGRDTQYF. CDR3 DNA sequence: TGTGCCAGCAGCTTTATAGCGGGAGGGCGGGATACGCAGTATTTT.

This clonotype appeared many times. The V call is TRBV12-3 or TRBV12-4, the J call TRBJ1-4; 8 bases match TRBD1. The CDR3 length is 14 residues. With 10 bases clipped from V and 4 bases from J, the junction kept 8 bases outside the gene matches. The CDR3 sequence is CAIREQGVNEKLFF. CDR3 in DNA: TGTGCCATCAGAGAACAGGGGGTTAATGAAAAACTGTTTTTT.